The subject of this entry is one T cell receptor (beta chain). These data originate in a study of blood T cell repertoires in COVID-19. Study details: The United States, Italy and Spain were the sources of the acute and convalescent COVID-19 samples. In each case, the material was cDNA or gDNA derived from T cells, B-cell-depleted T cells, or PBMCs.

Original handling: For nucleated cells, counts were estimated from reference gene primer amplification. Sequencing was performed with immunoSEQ multiplex PCR; in TCRdb, only in-frame clones are kept and a portion is missing. V and J calls and clone size follow that table, whereas D and trimming were derived from the DNA. Among roughly 260,000 clones listed, roughly 90% were seen once. Germline CDR1 is LGHDT and CDR2 is YNNKEL (reference sequence). V lost 3 bases to trimming and J lost 0 bases, with 8 bases between them. The CDR3 sequence is 14 residues long. The sequence came from a woman between 35 and 50 years old who had recovered from COVID-19. The chain couples TRBV3-1 (or the pseudogene TRBV3-2) to TRBJ1-1; no clear D. Source material: peripheral blood. The CDR3 spells CASSHSLLNTEAFF. The CDR3, as DNA: TGTGCCAGCAGCCATTCCCTCCTGAACACTGAAGCTTTCTTT.